The following is a T cell receptor beta chain sequence with its context. These data originate in a study of Ad26.COV2.S vaccination and SARS-CoV-2 variants. Treatment given: roughly 20 received Ad26.COV2.S at low or high dose, single or two shots; 5 received placebo; per-sample allocation not given. All samples were drawn on day 63, counting from the first vaccine or placebo injection. Here immunoSEQ multiplex PCR was the method, and the copy in TCRdb shows in-frame clones only, minus some. The data hold 300,000 to 400,000 clones, with about 86% observed a single time. Germline V gene sequence: CDR1 MNHEY, CDR2 SVGEGT. The CDR3 length is 16 residues. V was pared by 6 bases and J by 0 bases, with 8 bases of the junction left unmatched.

The rearrangement links TRBV6-2 or TRBV6-3 to TRBJ1-5; TRBD1 matches at 7 bases. The source of this sequence is a person between 18 and 65 years old who received the Ad26.COV2.S COVID-19 vaccine or a placebo. The specimen was peripheral blood, collected in a trial of Ad26.COV2.S vaccine versus placebo. The CDR3 sequence is CASRPSGGGSNQPQHF. CDR3 DNA: TGTGCCAGCAGACCTTCAGGGGGTGGTAGCAATCAGCCCCAGCATTTT.